One sample yielded the 24 T cell receptor beta chains listed below, sequenced in a study of blood T cell repertoires in COVID-19. TCRdb's copy holds only in-frame clones and misses some; the assay was immunoSEQ multiplex PCR. Here the sample spans 100,000 or so clones, approximately 78% being singletons. The sample consisted of peripheral blood. These TCRs come from a man aged 50-60 years with active or convalescent COVID-19.

Ten or more counts support this clone. The chain links TRBV27 to TRBJ2-1, with 10 bases fitting TRBD2. The germline CDR1 and CDR2 sequences are MNHEY and SMNVEV (reference sequence). With V trimmed by 6 bases and J by 9 bases, 11 bases remained unmatched. This CDR3 region has 15 residues. The DNA of the CDR3 is TGTGCCAGCAGCTCCGGGACTAGCGTGTGGAGTGAGCAGTTCTTC. This sequence encodes CASSSGTSVWSEQFF.

The genes are TRBV6-6 and TRBJ1-1; D remains unclear. The V gene lost 4 bases and the J gene lost 1 base, with 10 bases spanning the gap. The length of the CDR3 is 14 residues. The germline V gene has CDR1 MNHNY and CDR2 SVGAGI (reference sequence). The CDR3 bases are TGTGCCAGCAGTTTTGCCGAGCCGAACACTGAAGCTTTCTTT. As protein: CASSFAEPNTEAFF.

CDR3 sequence (DNA): TGTGCCAGCAGTTATCGACGGGGGGATGGCTACACCTTC. It encodes CASSYRRGDGYTF. This chain connects TRBV28 to TRBJ1-2; perhaps TRBD1 as D (5 bases). This CDR3 has 13 residues. The ends were cut back, 4 bases at V and 6 bases at J, with 12 bases in the middle. Germline CDR1 reads MDHEN; CDR2 reads SYDVKM.

V gene TRBV7-2 combines with J gene TRBJ2-2; TRBD1 might be the D (6 bases). Germline assignment: CDR1 SGHTA and CDR2 FQGNSA. Trimming removed 3 bases from V and 3 bases from J, with 8 bases in between. This CDR3 contains 14 residues. CDR3 nucleotide sequence: TGTGCCAGCAGCTTTTACAGGGACACCGGGGAGCTGTTTTTT. It translates to CASSFYRDTGELFF. Supplemented by reference TRBV7-2 and TRBJ2-2, the full variable domain reads GAGVSQSPSNKVTEKGKDVELRCDPISGHTALYWYRQSLGQGLEFLIYFQGNSAPDKSGLPSDRFSAERTGGSVSTLTIQRTQQEDSAVYLCASSFYRDTGELFFGEGSRLTVL.

The CDR3 reads CASSIEWRSEQYF. The CDR3 region has the DNA TGTGCCAGTAGTATAGAATGGCGGTCCGAGCAGTACTTC. The chain employs TRBV19 and TRBJ2-7; no reliable D call. This CDR3 contains 13 residues. Germline V CDR1 and CDR2: LNHDA, SQIVND (reference sequence). Trimming pared 0 bases from V and 6 bases from J, leaving 9 bases between. Drawing the rest from reference TRBV19 and TRBJ2-7, the complete variable domain is DGGITQSPKYLFRKEGQNVTLSCEQNLNHDAMYWYRQDPGQGLRLIYYSQIVNDFQKGDIAEGYSVSREKKESFPLTVTSAQKNPTAFYLCASSIEWRSEQYFGPGTRLTVT.

This chain connects TRBV2 to TRBJ1-3, with TRBD1 matching over 8 bases. This CDR3 region has 16 residues. The J segment lost 0 bases and the V segment lost 4 bases, leaving 5 bases of the junction unmatched. Germline CDR1 reads SNHLY; CDR2 reads FYNNEI. The CDR3 DNA sequence: TGTGCCAGCAGTGGGAAAGGGACAGGCTCTGGAAACACCATATATTTT. Translation: CASSGKGTGSGNTIYF.

This chain joins TRBV5-1 and TRBJ1-2; 7 bases map to TRBD1. V dropped 4 bases and J dropped 4; count of bases not matched to a gene: 7. CDR1 and CDR2 (germline): SGHRS, YFSETQ. CDR3 length equals 14 residues. CDR3 bases: TGCGCCAGCAGCGACCGACAGGGAAGCTATGGCTACACCTTC. It yields the protein CASSDRQGSYGYTF.

The chain recombines TRBV4-3 with TRBJ2-7, with TRBD1 matching 11 bases. Germline assignment: CDR1 LGHNA and CDR2 YSLEER. After removal of 0 bases from V and 1 base from J, the junction contained 11 bases not matched to a gene. The CDR3 length is 19 residues. Here the CDR3 reads CASSQDSAWGTGGSYEQYF. CDR3 nucleotides: TGCGCCAGCAGCCAAGATTCCGCATGGGGGACAGGGGGTTCCTACGAGCAGTACTTC.

V is TRBV5-4 and J is TRBJ2-1; TRBD1 matches at 9 bases. Germline V gives CDR1 SGHNT, CDR2 YYREEE (reference sequence). This CDR3 has 15 residues. V dropped 1 base and J dropped 8; count of bases not matched to a gene: 7. The CDR3 here is CASSLNRDREDEQFF. The CDR3 bases are TGTGCCAGCAGCTTGAACCGGGACAGGGAAGATGAGCAGTTCTTC.

The CDR3 region is CASSPSLLAGTYNEQFF. CDR3 nucleotide sequence: TGTGCCAGCAGCCCCTCCCTACTAGCGGGTACCTACAATGAGCAGTTCTTC. The chain uses TRBV2 and TRBJ2-1; TRBD2 aligns across 9 bases. Germline CDR1 and CDR2: SNHLY and FYNNEI. Germline trimming cut 6 bases from V and 2 bases from J; bases unmatched to any gene: 11. This CDR3 is 17 amino acids long.

The table lists this clone with a few counts. The CDR3 here is CASSLTGYETQYF. CDR3 DNA sequence: TGTGCCAGCAGCCTTACAGGGTATGAGACCCAGTACTTC. The chain links TRBV11-3 to TRBJ2-5; a possible D gene is TRBD1 (6 bases). V was shortened by 5 bases and J by 5 bases, with 12 bases between the two germline ends. CDR1 and CDR2 from the germline V gene are SGHNT and YENEEA. The CDR3 sequence is 13 residues long. The variable domain in full, completed from reference TRBV11-3 and TRBJ2-5, reads EAGVVQSPRYKIIEKKQPVAFWCNPISGHNTLYWYLQNLGQGPELLIRYENEEAVDDSQLPKDRFSAERLKGVDSTLKIQPAELGDSAVYLCASSLTGYETQYFGPGTRLLVL.

The J gene is TRBJ2-7, the V gene TRBV6-6; possible D gene TRBD2, 5 bases. Germline V gene data show CDR1 as MNHNY and CDR2 as SVGAGI (reference sequence). Trimming took 7 bases from V and 3 from J, leaving 13 bases between them. This CDR3 region has 13 residues. DNA of the CDR3: TGTGCCAGCACCTTCGGGGTTAACTACGAGCAGTACTTC. Amino acids: CASTFGVNYEQYF.

This chain connects TRBV7-8 to TRBJ2-5, with D perhaps matching TRBD2 (5 bases). Trimming took off 1 base at V and 0 bases at J, with 6 bases between the two ends. The germline CDR1 and CDR2 sequences are SGHVS and FQNEAQ. CDR3 size: 14 residues. The DNA of the CDR3 is TGTGCCAGCAGCTTAGAAGCGGACCAAGAGACCCAGTACTTC. Translating it yields CASSLEADQETQYF.

V usage is TRBV5-1 and J usage is TRBJ1-4; 8 positions match TRBD1. CDR3 length: 15 residues. V was clipped by 4 bases and J by 5 bases; unmatched bases: 7. Per germline, CDR1 SGHRS and CDR2 YFSETQ. The CDR3 is CASSPTGGGNEKLFF. In DNA, the CDR3 is TGCGCCAGCAGCCCTACAGGGGGGGGAAATGAAAAACTGTTTTTT. The full variable domain, its missing parts supplied by reference TRBV5-1 and TRBJ1-4, is KAGVTQTPRYLIKTRGQQVTLSCSPISGHRSVSWYQQTPGQGLQFLFEYFSETQRNKGNFPGRFSGRQFSNSRSEMNVSTLELGDSALYLCASSPTGGGNEKLFFGSGTQLSVL.

The chain carries TRBV3-1 (or the pseudogene TRBV3-2) and TRBJ2-3; 12 nucleotides align to TRBD1. The junction had 12 bases not matched to a gene; V was cut back by 0 bases and J by 5 bases. The CDR3 loop spans 19 amino acids. CDR1 is LGHDT and CDR2 is YNNKEL in the germline V gene (reference sequence). The CDR3 is CASSQDRSGTGGRIDTQYF. For the CDR3, the DNA is TGTGCCAGCAGCCAAGATAGGAGTGGGACAGGGGGCCGAATAGATACGCAGTATTTT.

J is TRBJ2-3 and V is TRBV5-1; 7 bases align to TRBD1. Trimming took 4 bases from V and 0 from J; bases not matched to a gene: 8. Looked up from germline, CDR1 is SGHRS and CDR2 is YFSETQ. CDR3 length: 16 amino acids. CDR3 sequence reads: CASSMPATGSTDTQYF. CDR3 nucleotides: TGCGCCAGCAGCATGCCCGCGACAGGGAGCACAGATACGCAGTATTTT. The full variable domain, rest sourced from reference TRBV5-1 and TRBJ2-3, is KAGVTQTPRYLIKTRGQQVTLSCSPISGHRSVSWYQQTPGQGLQFLFEYFSETQRNKGNFPGRFSGRQFSNSRSEMNVSTLELGDSALYLCASSMPATGSTDTQYFGPGTRLTVL.

The chain links TRBV10-1 to TRBJ1-4; 7 bases map to TRBD1. V lost 0 bases to trimming and J lost 7 bases; unmatched junction nucleotides: 11. The CDR3 loop spans 17 amino acids. Germline CDR1 WNHNN, CDR2 SYGVQD (reference sequence). The CDR3 bases are TGCGCCAGCAGTGAGTCGCAGACAGAGGGGGCGGCTGAAAAACTGTTTTTT. This encodes CASSESQTEGAAEKLFF.

This clone is a singleton in its sample. The genes are TRBV6-4 and TRBJ1-3; no clear D gene. CDR1 is MRHNA, CDR2 SNTAGT, per germline. Deletions cut 3 bases from V and 3 bases from J, with 12 bases between. This CDR3 region has 15 residues. DNA of the CDR3: TGTGCCAGCAGTGAGCAGTTTGGCTTTGGAAACACCATATATTTT. It yields the protein CASSEQFGFGNTIYF.

The chain links TRBV5-5 to TRBJ2-1; D gene unclear. CDR3 length equals 15 residues. Trimming cost V 0 bases and J 0 bases, with 7 bases left between them. Germline V gives CDR1 SGHKS, CDR2 YYEKEE (reference sequence). The CDR3 nucleotides are TGTGCCAGCAGCTTGGCTCCTAGCTCCTACAATGAGCAGTTCTTC. It specifies CASSLAPSSYNEQFF.

The J gene is TRBJ2-2, the V gene TRBV12-3 or TRBV12-4; a possible D gene is TRBD2 (6 bases). V was clipped by 8 bases and J by 4 bases, with 11 bases between them. The CDR3 sequence is 13 residues long. CDR3 coding DNA: TGTGCCAGCGCGGGGCCGATCACCGGGGAGCTGTTTTTT. Translating gives CASAGPITGELFF.

This rearrangement joins TRBV3-1 (or the pseudogene TRBV3-2) to TRBJ1-2; 7 bases line up with TRBD1. The CDR3 is 18 amino acids. CDR1 and CDR2 from the germline V gene are LGHDT and YNNKEL (reference sequence). V lost 6 bases, J lost 0 bases, and 16 bases stayed unmatched. Here the CDR3 DNA reads TGTGCCAGCAGTCCCACCGTTGGACAGGAGACCTCTAACTATGGCTACACCTTC. Translated: CASSPTVGQETSNYGYTF.

The V call is TRBV3-1 (or the pseudogene TRBV3-2), the J call TRBJ1-6, with D perhaps matching TRBD1 (6 bases). The V gene's germline CDR1 is LGHDT and CDR2 YNNKEL (reference sequence). CDR3 length: 14 residues. V shed 1 base and J shed 10 bases, with 11 bases lying between them. CDR3 bases: TGTGCCAGCAGCCAAGCACAGGGTCGGTCACCCCTCCACTTT. Its translation: CASSQAQGRSPLHF.

This clone was seen a single time. The rearrangement uses TRBV5-1 and TRBJ2-7, with 10 bases aligning to TRBD1. The CDR3 runs 16 residues. V shed 3 bases and J 0 bases; nucleotides not matched to a gene: 6. Looked up from germline, CDR1 is SGHRS and CDR2 is YFSETQ. CDR3 DNA sequence: TGCGCCAGCAGCTCGGGGGGACAGGGGTTCTCCTACGAGCAGTACTTC. This codes for CASSSGGQGFSYEQYF.

This clone was found a few times. The chain employs TRBV29-1 and TRBJ2-7, with D perhaps matching TRBD1 (6 bases). The CDR3 totals 11 residues. V lost 4 bases and J 6 bases, leaving 10 bases between the germline ends. The germline gives CDR1 SQVTM, CDR2 ANQGSEA. The CDR3 bases are TGCAGCGTTGGAACAGGGAGCGAGCAGTACGTC. Amino acid sequence: CSVGTGSEQYV.